This TCR beta chain is drawn from a study of blood T cell repertoires in COVID-19. Study-level background: Samples came from the United States, Italy and Spain, spanning acute and convalescent COVID-19. From T cells, B-cell-depleted T cells, or PBMCs came the material, which was cDNA or gDNA.

V was trimmed by 8 bases and J by 5 bases, leaving 10 bases between them. Germline V gene sequence: CDR1 MDHEN, CDR2 SYDVKM. The CDR3 extends over 12 amino acids. The repertoire was sequenced with immunoSEQ multiplex PCR; TCRdb's copy has only in-frame clones and lacks some. The sample gives more than 250,000 clones, approximately 87% of which show up once; about 5.7% is in the top ten. Individuals aged roughly 18 to 95 years were recruited from about two dozen US areas. Cohort allocation depended upon clinical history that participants reported. The chain is built from TRBV28 and TRBJ1-5, with D maybe TRBD1 (5 bases). This TCR derives from a woman aged 25 to 39 who had recovered from COVID-19. The material sequenced was PBMCs or T cells enriched from blood (not recorded which). Here the CDR3 reads CASGGVDQPQHF. The CDR3 DNA is TGTGCCAGCGGAGGGGTGGATCAGCCCCAGCATTTT.